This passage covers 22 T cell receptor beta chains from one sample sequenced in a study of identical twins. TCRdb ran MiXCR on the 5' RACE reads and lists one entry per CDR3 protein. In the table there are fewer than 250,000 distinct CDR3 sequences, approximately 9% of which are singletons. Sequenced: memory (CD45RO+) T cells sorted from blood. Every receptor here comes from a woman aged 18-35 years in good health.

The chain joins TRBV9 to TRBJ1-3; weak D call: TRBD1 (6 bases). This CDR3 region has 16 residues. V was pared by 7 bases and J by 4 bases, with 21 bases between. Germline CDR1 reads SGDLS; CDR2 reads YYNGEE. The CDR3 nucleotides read TGTGCCAGCGGCCGTGAGGGGGGCTGGACAGGAAACACCATATATTTT. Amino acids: CASGREGGWTGNTIYF.

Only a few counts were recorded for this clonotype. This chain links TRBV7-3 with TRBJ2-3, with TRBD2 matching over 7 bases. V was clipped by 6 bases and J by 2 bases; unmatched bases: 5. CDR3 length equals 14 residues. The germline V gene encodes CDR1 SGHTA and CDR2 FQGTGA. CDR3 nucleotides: TGTGCCAGCAGGATGGGGGGGTCCACAGATACGCAGTATTTT. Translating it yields CASRMGGSTDTQYF.

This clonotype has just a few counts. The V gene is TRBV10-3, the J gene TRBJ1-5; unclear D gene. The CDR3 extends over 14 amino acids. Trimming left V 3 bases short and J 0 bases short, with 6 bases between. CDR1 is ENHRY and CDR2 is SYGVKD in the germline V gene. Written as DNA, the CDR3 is TGTGCCATCAGTGATTTTTTTAGCAATCAGCCCCAGCATTTT. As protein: CAISDFFSNQPQHF.

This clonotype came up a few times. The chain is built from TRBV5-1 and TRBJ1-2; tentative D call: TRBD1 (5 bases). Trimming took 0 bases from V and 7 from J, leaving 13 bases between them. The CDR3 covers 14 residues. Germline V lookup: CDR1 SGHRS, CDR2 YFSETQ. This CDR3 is CASSLDGGLGGYTF. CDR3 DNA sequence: TGCGCCAGCAGCTTGGATGGGGGTTTAGGTGGCTACACCTTC. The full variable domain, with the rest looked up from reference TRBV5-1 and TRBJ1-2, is KAGVTQTPRYLIKTRGQQVTLSCSPISGHRSVSWYQQTPGQGLQFLFEYFSETQRNKGNFPGRFSGRQFSNSRSEMNVSTLELGDSALYLCASSLDGGLGGYTFGSGTRLTVV.

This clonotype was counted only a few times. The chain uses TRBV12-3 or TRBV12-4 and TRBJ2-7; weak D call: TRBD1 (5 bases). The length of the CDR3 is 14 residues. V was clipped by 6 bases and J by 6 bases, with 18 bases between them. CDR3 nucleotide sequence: TGTGCCAGCAGGACGTCGGGCAGGGTTGGCGAGCAGTACTTC. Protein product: CASRTSGRVGEQYF.

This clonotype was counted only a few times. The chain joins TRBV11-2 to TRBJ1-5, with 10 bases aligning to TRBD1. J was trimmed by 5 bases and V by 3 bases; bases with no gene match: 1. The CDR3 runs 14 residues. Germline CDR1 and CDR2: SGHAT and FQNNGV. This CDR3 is CASSLGQGHQPQHF. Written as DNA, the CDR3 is TGTGCCAGCAGCTTGGGACAGGGGCATCAGCCCCAGCATTTT.

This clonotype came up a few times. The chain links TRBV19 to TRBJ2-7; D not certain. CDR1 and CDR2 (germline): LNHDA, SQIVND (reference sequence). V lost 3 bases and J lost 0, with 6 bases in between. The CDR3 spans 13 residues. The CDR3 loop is CASSISGSYEQYF. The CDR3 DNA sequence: TGTGCCAGTAGTATCTCCGGCTCCTACGAGCAGTACTTC.

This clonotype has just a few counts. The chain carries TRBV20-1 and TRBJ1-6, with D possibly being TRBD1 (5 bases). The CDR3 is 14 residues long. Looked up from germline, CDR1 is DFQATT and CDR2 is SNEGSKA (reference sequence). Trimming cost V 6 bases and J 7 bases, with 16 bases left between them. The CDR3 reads CSAKASGINSPLHF. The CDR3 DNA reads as TGCAGTGCCAAGGCGTCAGGGATCAATTCACCCCTCCACTTT.

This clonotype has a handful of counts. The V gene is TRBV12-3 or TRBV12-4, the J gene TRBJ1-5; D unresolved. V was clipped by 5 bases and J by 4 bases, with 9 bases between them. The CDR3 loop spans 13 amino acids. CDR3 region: CASSVRLNQPQHF. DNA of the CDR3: TGTGCCAGCAGTGTACGACTTAATCAGCCCCAGCATTTT.

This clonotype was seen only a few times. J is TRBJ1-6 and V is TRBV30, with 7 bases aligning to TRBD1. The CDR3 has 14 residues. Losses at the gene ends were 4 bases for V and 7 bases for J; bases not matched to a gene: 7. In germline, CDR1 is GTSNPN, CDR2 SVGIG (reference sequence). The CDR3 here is CAWTRGTVNSPLHF. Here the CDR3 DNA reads TGTGCCTGGACCAGGGGGACTGTGAATTCACCCCTCCACTTT.

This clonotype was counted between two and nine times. CDR3 sequence (DNA): TGCAGCGTGGCCTCGGGGCGGGAGACCCAGTACTTC. As protein: CSVASGRETQYF. The chain joins TRBV29-1 to TRBJ2-5; the D call may be TRBD1 or TRBD2 (5 bases each). V was shortened by 6 bases and J by 5 bases, with 13 bases between the two germline ends. The germline V gene encodes CDR1 SQVTM and CDR2 ANQGSEA. The CDR3 has 12 residues. Complete variable domain (other parts from reference TRBV29-1 and TRBJ2-5): SAVISQKPSRDICQRGTSLTIQCQVDSQVTMMFWYRQQPGQSLTLIATANQGSEATYESGFVIDKFPISRPNLTFSTLTVSNMSPEDSSIYLCSVASGRETQYFGPGTRLLVL.

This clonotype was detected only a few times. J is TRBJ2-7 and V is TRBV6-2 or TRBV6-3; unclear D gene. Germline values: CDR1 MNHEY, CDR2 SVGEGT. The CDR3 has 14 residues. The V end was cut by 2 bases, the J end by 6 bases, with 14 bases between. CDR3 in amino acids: CASSYGVASREQYF. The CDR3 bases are TGTGCCAGCAGTTACGGGGTTGCCTCCCGCGAGCAGTACTTC.

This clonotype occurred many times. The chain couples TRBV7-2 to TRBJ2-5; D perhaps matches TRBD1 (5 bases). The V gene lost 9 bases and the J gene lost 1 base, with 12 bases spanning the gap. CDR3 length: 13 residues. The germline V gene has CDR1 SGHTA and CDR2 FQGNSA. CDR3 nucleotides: TGTGCCAGTACCCAGGGTCTCCAAGAGACCCAGTACTTC. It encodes CASTQGLQETQYF.

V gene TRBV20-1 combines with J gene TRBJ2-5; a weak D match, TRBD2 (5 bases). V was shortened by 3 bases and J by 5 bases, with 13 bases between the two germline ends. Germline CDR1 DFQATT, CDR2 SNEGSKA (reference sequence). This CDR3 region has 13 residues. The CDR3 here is CSASLAGHETQYF. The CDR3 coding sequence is TGCAGTGCTAGTCTGGCGGGTCACGAGACCCAGTACTTC.

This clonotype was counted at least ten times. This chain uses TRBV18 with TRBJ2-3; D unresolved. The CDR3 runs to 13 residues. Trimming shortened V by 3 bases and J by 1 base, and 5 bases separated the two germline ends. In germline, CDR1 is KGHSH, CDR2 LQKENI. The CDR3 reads CASSPPGTDTQYF. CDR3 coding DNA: TGTGCCAGCTCACCCCCCGGCACAGATACGCAGTATTTT.

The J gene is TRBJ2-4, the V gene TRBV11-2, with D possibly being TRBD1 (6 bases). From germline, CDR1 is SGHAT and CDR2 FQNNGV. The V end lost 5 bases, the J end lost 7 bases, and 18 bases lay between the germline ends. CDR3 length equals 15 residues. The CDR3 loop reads CASSDGAGVLNIQYF. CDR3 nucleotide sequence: TGTGCCAGCAGCGACGGGGCAGGGGTGTTGAACATTCAGTACTTC.

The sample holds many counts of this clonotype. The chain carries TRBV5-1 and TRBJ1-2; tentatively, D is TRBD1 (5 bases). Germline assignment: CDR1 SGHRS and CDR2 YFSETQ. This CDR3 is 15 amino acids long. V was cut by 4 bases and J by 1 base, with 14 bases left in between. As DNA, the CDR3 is TGCGCCAGCAGCCCCGGGACGGATCTTAACTATGGCTACACCTTC. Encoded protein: CASSPGTDLNYGYTF.

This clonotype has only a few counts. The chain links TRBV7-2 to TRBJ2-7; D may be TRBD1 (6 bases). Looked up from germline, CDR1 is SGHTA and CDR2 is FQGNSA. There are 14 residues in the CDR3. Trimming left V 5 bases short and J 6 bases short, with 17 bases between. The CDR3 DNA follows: TGTGCCAGCAGCCCGTCCCAGGGGTTGGGCGAGCAGTACTTC. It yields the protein CASSPSQGLGEQYF. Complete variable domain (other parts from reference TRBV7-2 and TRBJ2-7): GAGVSQSPSNKVTEKGKDVELRCDPISGHTALYWYRQSLGQGLEFLIYFQGNSAPDKSGLPSDRFSAERTGGSVSTLTIQRTQQEDSAVYLCASSPSQGLGEQYFGPGTRLTVT.

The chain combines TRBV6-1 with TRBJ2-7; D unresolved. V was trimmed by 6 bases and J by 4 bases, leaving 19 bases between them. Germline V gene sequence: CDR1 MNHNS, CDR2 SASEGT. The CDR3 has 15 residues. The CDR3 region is CASSQQFPSLYEQYF. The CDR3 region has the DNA TGTGCCAGCAGCCAACAGTTCCCATCCCTTTACGAGCAGTACTTC.

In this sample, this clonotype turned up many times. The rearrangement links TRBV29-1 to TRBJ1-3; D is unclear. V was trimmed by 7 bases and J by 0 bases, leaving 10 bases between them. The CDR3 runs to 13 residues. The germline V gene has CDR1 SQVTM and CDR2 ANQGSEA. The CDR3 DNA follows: TGCAGCGCGCTTGAGCGCTCTGGAAACACCATATATTTT. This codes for CSALERSGNTIYF. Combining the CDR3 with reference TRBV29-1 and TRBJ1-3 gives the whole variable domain SAVISQKPSRDICQRGTSLTIQCQVDSQVTMMFWYRQQPGQSLTLIATANQGSEATYESGFVIDKFPISRPNLTFSTLTVSNMSPEDSSIYLCSALERSGNTIYFGEGSWLTVV.

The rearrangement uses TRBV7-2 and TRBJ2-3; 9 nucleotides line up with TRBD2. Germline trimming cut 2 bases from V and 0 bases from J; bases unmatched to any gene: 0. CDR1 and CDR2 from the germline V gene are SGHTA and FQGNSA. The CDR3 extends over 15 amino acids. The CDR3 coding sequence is TGTGCCAGCAGCTTAACTAGCGGGAGCACAGATACGCAGTATTTT. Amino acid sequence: CASSLTSGSTDTQYF.

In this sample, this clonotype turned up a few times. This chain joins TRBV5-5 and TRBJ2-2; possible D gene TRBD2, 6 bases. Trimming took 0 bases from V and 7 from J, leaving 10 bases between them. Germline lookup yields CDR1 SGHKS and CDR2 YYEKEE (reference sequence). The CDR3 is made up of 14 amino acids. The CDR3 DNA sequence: TGTGCCAGCAGCTTGGGACTAGTCGACGGGGAGCTGTTTTTT. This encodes CASSLGLVDGELFF.